The 5 T cell receptor beta chains listed next were all sequenced from one sample in a study of blood T cell repertoires in COVID-19. TCRdb's copy holds only in-frame clones and misses some; the assay was immunoSEQ multiplex PCR. The repertoire holds 200,000 to 250,000 clones, with approximately 84% as singletons. The material sequenced was peripheral blood. These receptors were obtained from a woman in her sixties or seventies with acute or convalescent COVID-19.

The rearrangement joins TRBV6-2 or TRBV6-3 to TRBJ1-1; the D is unclear. This CDR3 is 15 amino acids long. Germline V gene data show CDR1 as MNHEY and CDR2 as SVGEGT. V lost 6 bases and J 1 base, leaving 15 bases between the germline ends. This CDR3 is CASSYRASRNTEAFF. CDR3 DNA sequence: TGTGCCAGCAGCTATCGCGCTTCAAGGAACACTGAAGCTTTCTTT.

Turning to this clone: This CDR3 is also generated by other DNA sequences in the sample. The V and J genes are TRBV6-1 and TRBJ1-1; possibly TRBD1 for D (6 bases). CDR1 and CDR2 from the germline V gene are MNHNS and SASEGT. V shed 1 base and J shed 8 bases, with 8 bases lying between them. The CDR3 runs to 12 residues. CDR3 coding DNA: TGTGCCAGCAGTGAAGTGGGGACAGAAGCTTTCTTT. Translation gives CASSEVGTEAFF.

J is TRBJ1-3 and V is TRBV30, with 7 bases lining up with TRBD1. Germline V gives CDR1 GTSNPN, CDR2 SVGIG (reference sequence). V was clipped by 4 bases and J by 8 bases; unmatched bases: 11. This CDR3 comprises 14 residues. CDR3 nucleotides: TGTGCCTGGAAGTGGGGCAGGGGGAAAGACACCATATATTTT. As protein: CAWKWGRGKDTIYF.

The chain uses TRBV5-1 and TRBJ1-1, with D possibly matching TRBD1 (5 bases). The V gene's germline CDR1 is SGHRS and CDR2 YFSETQ. V was shortened by 4 bases and J by 1 base, with 17 bases between the two germline ends. The CDR3 loop spans 16 amino acids. CDR3 loop: CASSGGTLSGNTEAFF. In nucleotides, the CDR3 is TGCGCCAGCAGCGGCGGGACGCTGAGTGGGAACACTGAAGCTTTCTTT.

This clone came up once. This chain links TRBV4-2 with TRBJ2-1; TRBD2 matches 10 bases. Trimming removed 2 bases from V and 8 bases from J; junction bases left unmatched: 6. The CDR3 extends over 15 amino acids. Per the germline V gene, CDR1 is LGHNA and CDR2 is YNFKEQ. The CDR3 here is CASSQIAGGYDEQFF. Here the CDR3 DNA reads TGTGCCAGCAGCCAAATAGCGGGGGGTTACGATGAGCAGTTCTTC.